Below are 28 T cell receptor beta chains sequenced from a single sample in a study of blood T cells in healthy people across ages. A sample-barcoded 5' primer and a J-beta primer mix were used in a second PCR of about 7 to 11 cycles. TCRdb ran MiXCR on the 5' RACE reads and lists one entry per CDR3 protein. There are about 810,000 distinct CDR3 sequences in the sample; under 40% occur only once, and 10% to 15% lies in the top ten. What was sequenced was blood. The receptors derive from a man aged 18-30 years in good health.

The chain joins TRBV7-2 to TRBJ2-1; D not resolved. V lost 1 base and J lost 1, with 11 bases in between. The germline V gene has CDR1 SGHTA and CDR2 FQGNSA. The CDR3 runs to 16 residues. The CDR3 reads CASSLDAVVSYNEQFF. The CDR3, as DNA: TGTGCCAGCAGCTTAGATGCAGTGGTTTCCTACAATGAGCAGTTCTTC.

CDR3 sequence: CASSRRETGSGANVLTF. The CDR3 DNA sequence: TGTGCCAGCAGCCGGCGGGAGACTGGATCTGGGGCCAACGTCCTGACTTTC. This chain connects TRBV4-2 to TRBJ2-6, with 7 bases fitting TRBD2. Germline V gene sequence: CDR1 LGHNA, CDR2 YNFKEQ. Trimming at V came to 4 bases and at J to 1 base, leaving 7 bases not matched to a gene. The CDR3 is 17 amino acids.

The rearrangement uses TRBV7-6 and TRBJ2-6, with unresolved D. This CDR3 is 17 amino acids long. CDR1 and CDR2 (germline): SGHVS, FNYEAQ. The germline V and J ends were trimmed by 3 bases and 0 bases, with 12 bases remaining between them. The DNA for the CDR3 is TGTGCCAGCAGCTTCGCCGACGGTTACTCTGGGGCCAACGTCCTGACTTTC. As protein: CASSFADGYSGANVLTF.

This rearrangement joins TRBV12-3 or TRBV12-4 to TRBJ1-2, with D unresolved. The CDR3 has 13 residues. V lost 5 bases to trimming and J lost 3 bases, with 10 bases between them. The chain's CDR3 is CASSVMGDYGYTF. CDR3 coding DNA: TGTGCCAGCAGTGTGATGGGAGACTATGGCTACACCTTC.

The chain is built from TRBV5-1 and TRBJ1-6; 7 nucleotides align to TRBD1. In germline, CDR1 is SGHRS, CDR2 YFSETQ. V was clipped by 2 bases and J by 3 bases; unmatched bases: 5. This CDR3 region has 16 residues. The CDR3 here is CASSLIGTDYNSPLHF. As DNA, the CDR3 is TGCGCCAGCAGCTTAATCGGGACAGACTATAATTCACCCCTCCACTTT.

Here the CDR3 DNA reads TGCAGTGCAAGGGGACAGACCTATGGCTACACCTTC. Translation gives CSARGQTYGYTF. This chain joins TRBV20-1 and TRBJ1-2; 7 nucleotides match TRBD1. The CDR3 runs to 12 residues. The germline V gene has CDR1 DFQATT and CDR2 SNEGSKA (reference sequence). V shed 6 bases, J shed 4 bases, and the junction held 5 bases outside the gene matches.

This rearrangement joins TRBV12-3 or TRBV12-4 to TRBJ2-3; TRBD1 might be the D (6 bases). The CDR3 spans 14 residues. With 3 bases removed from V and 6 bases from J, the gap between germline ends came to 13 bases. The CDR3 loop reads CASSFGLGADTQYF. The CDR3 coding sequence is TGTGCCAGCAGTTTTGGACTGGGGGCCGATACGCAGTATTTT.

V usage is TRBV18 and J usage is TRBJ1-2; D call uncertain. The V end lost 1 base, the J end lost 7 bases, and 13 bases lay between the germline ends. This CDR3 contains 14 residues. Germline loops: CDR1 KGHSH, CDR2 LQKENI. The CDR3 region is CASSPRPEDVGYTF. In nucleotides, the CDR3 is TGTGCCAGCTCACCACGTCCGGAGGATGTTGGCTACACCTTC. Filled out from reference TRBV18 and TRBJ1-2, the complete variable domain reads NAGVMQNPRHLVRRRGQEARLRCSPMKGHSHVYWYRQLPEEGLKFMVYLQKENIIDESGMPKERFSAEFPKEGPSILRIQQVVRGDSAAYFCASSPRPEDVGYTFGSGTRLTVV.

This clonotype has only a few counts. The rearrangement links TRBV7-3 to TRBJ2-5; the D call may be TRBD1 or TRBD2 (5 bases each). The CDR3 is 14 amino acids. Germline V gene sequence: CDR1 SGHTA, CDR2 FQGTGA. V was trimmed by 5 bases and J by 4 bases, leaving 14 bases between them. DNA of the CDR3: TGTGCCAGCAGCCCCGAAGCCGGGACAGAGACCCAGTACTTC. Its protein product is CASSPEAGTETQYF.

The chain combines TRBV20-1 with TRBJ2-5, with 10 bases identical to TRBD1. This CDR3 is 13 amino acids long. Per the germline V gene, CDR1 is DFQATT and CDR2 is SNEGSKA (reference sequence). The V segment lost 6 bases and the J segment 11 bases; nucleotides outside the gene matches: 12. CDR3 sequence: CSAGQGVGNEQYF. CDR3 nucleotides: TGCAGTGCAGGACAGGGGGTTGGTAATGAGCAGTACTTC.

This chain links TRBV7-9 with TRBJ1-2; D might be TRBD1 (5 bases). Germline V lookup: CDR1 SEHNR, CDR2 FQNEAQ (reference sequence). CDR3 length: 16 residues. V was pared by 4 bases and J by 4 bases, with 19 bases between. The CDR3 nucleotides are TGTGCCAGCAGCTCCTTTCGGGGAAGGGGAGTCTATGGCTACACCTTC. Translating it yields CASSSFRGRGVYGYTF.

The chain couples TRBV20-1 to TRBJ2-4; D possibly corresponds to TRBD1 (6 bases). This CDR3 is 15 amino acids long. Germline-derived CDR1 and CDR2 are DFQATT and SNEGSKA (reference sequence). V lost 6 bases to trimming and J lost 1 base, with 16 bases between them. For the CDR3, the DNA is TGCAGTGCGACTACAGGGTCGGGGGCCAAAAACATTCAGTACTTC. This encodes CSATTGSGAKNIQYF.

The rearrangement uses TRBV4-3 and TRBJ2-1; D gene unclear. CDR3 length: 14 residues. Trimming took off 2 bases at V and 5 bases at J, with 10 bases between the two ends. Germline CDR1 is LGHNA and CDR2 is YSLEER. Here the CDR3 reads CASSQPGTHNEQFF. The CDR3 nucleotides read TGCGCCAGCAGCCAACCAGGAACGCACAATGAGCAGTTCTTC.

Turning to this clonotype: The CDR3 end shows no conserved phenylalanine or tryptophan, and so a read error is likely. No DNA is shown, since the ends of the CDR3 on it are uncertain; the CDR3 is the one TCRdb lists. This chain connects TRBV7-3 to TRBJ1-6; TRBD1 is the table's D call and was not checked against the DNA. The CDR3 comprises 19 residues, both ends counted. The V gene's germline CDR1 is SGHTA and CDR2 FQGTGA. The CDR3 is CASSLMDRGLSLWNSPPPL.

The CDR3 nucleotides read TGCGCCAGCAGCTTGGAGGCTAGCACCGCCGGGGAGCTGTTTTTT. Translation: CASSLEASTAGELFF. The chain carries TRBV5-1 and TRBJ2-2; D may be TRBD2 (5 bases). Between the trimmed V and J ends, which lost 0 bases and 6 bases, there was a span of 12 bases. The germline gives CDR1 SGHRS, CDR2 YFSETQ. This CDR3 has 15 residues. The complete variable domain, with remaining parts taken from reference TRBV5-1 and TRBJ2-2, reads KAGVTQTPRYLIKTRGQQVTLSCSPISGHRSVSWYQQTPGQGLQFLFEYFSETQRNKGNFPGRFSGRQFSNSRSEMNVSTLELGDSALYLCASSLEASTAGELFFGEGSRLTVL.

V is TRBV4-2 and J is TRBJ2-1, with 9 bases aligning to TRBD1. Germline-derived CDR1 and CDR2 are LGHNA and YNFKEQ. The CDR3 sequence is 18 residues long. V shed 0 bases and J 4 bases; nucleotides not matched to a gene: 10. The CDR3 DNA reads as TGTGCCAGCAGCCAAGAAGGGGTGGGACAGGGATTTTACAATGAGCAGTTCTTC. This translates into CASSQEGVGQGFYNEQFF.

V and J are TRBV29-1 and TRBJ2-2; 9 nucleotides match TRBD1. CDR1 is SQVTM and CDR2 is ANQGSEA in the germline V gene. V was pared by 6 bases and J by 1 base, with 0 bases of the junction left unmatched. The CDR3 runs to 13 residues. CDR3 nucleotides: TGCAGCGTGGACAGGGGGAACACCGGGGAGCTGTTTTTT. This codes for CSVDRGNTGELFF.

In regard to this clonotype: This may be a read error, as it is one base from a much larger clone. The CDR3 region is CSVEDANKDTKTQYF. CDR3 sequence (DNA): TGCAGCGTTGAAGACGCAAATAAGGATACAAAGACCCAGTACTTC. This rearrangement joins TRBV29-1 to TRBJ2-5; no clear D. V was cut by 0 bases and J by 6 bases, with 17 bases left in between. Germline CDR1 reads SQVTM; CDR2 reads ANQGSEA. The length of the CDR3 is 15 residues.

Remarks on this clonotype: One end of the junction fails to match germline, which may point to a read error. The chain employs TRBV10-3 and TRBJ2-5, with unresolved D. Gene TRBJ2-7 matches the end of the DNA better, so the J call may be wrong. The CDR3 runs to 11 residues. Germline assignment: CDR1 ENHRY and CDR2 SYGVKD. The CDR3 DNA reads as TGTGCCGTCAGGTCGGCCACCGAGCAGTACTTC. Residues: CAVRSATEQYF.

The chain combines TRBV11-3 with TRBJ2-2, with D tentatively TRBD1 (5 bases). CDR1 is SGHNT and CDR2 is YENEEA in the germline V gene. This CDR3 region has 14 residues. V was pared by 1 base and J by 6 bases, with 9 bases between. CDR3 loop: CASSLARQSGELFF. CDR3 coding DNA: TGTGCCAGCAGCTTAGCTCGACAGTCCGGGGAGCTGTTTTTT.

This clonotype was found a few times. The chain has TRBV6-2 or TRBV6-3 and TRBJ2-7, with a weak D call TRBD2 (6 bases). The CDR3 has 15 residues. Germline lookup yields CDR1 MNHEY and CDR2 SVGEGT. Between the trimmed V and J ends, which lost 6 bases and 0 bases, there was a span of 15 bases. The CDR3 bases are TGTGCCAGCAGACGCGGGACGGCAGACTCCTACGAGCAGTACTTC. Translation gives CASRRGTADSYEQYF.

V gene TRBV4-3 combines with J gene TRBJ2-3; D assignment may be TRBD1 or TRBD2 (6 bases each). The CDR3 length is 16 residues. Germline lookup yields CDR1 LGHNA and CDR2 YSLEER. V shed 1 base and J shed 1 base, with 12 bases lying between them. The CDR3 sequence is CASSQGLGGRTDTQYF. CDR3 nucleotide sequence: TGCGCCAGCAGCCAAGGGTTGGGGGGCCGCACAGATACGCAGTATTTT.

This chain joins TRBV2 and TRBJ1-1; possible D gene TRBD1, 5 bases. CDR1 is SNHLY, CDR2 FYNNEI, per germline. Trimming pared 7 bases from V and 5 bases from J, leaving 11 bases between. CDR3 length: 12 residues. The CDR3: CASTGVRTEAFF. The CDR3, as DNA: TGTGCCAGCACGGGGGTTCGGACTGAAGCTTTCTTT. Using reference TRBV2 and TRBJ1-1 for the parts outside the CDR3, the full variable domain is EPEVTQTPSHQVTQMGQEVILRCVPISNHLYFYWYRQILGQKVEFLVSFYNNEISEKSEIFDDQFSVERPDGSNFTLKIRSTKLEDSAMYFCASTGVRTEAFFGQGTRLTVV.

This clonotype was counted between two and nine times. The V gene is TRBV4-3, the J gene TRBJ2-5; 13 bases align to TRBD2. There are 18 residues in the CDR3. Germline CDR1 LGHNA, CDR2 YSLEER. Germline trimming cut 0 bases from V and 4 bases from J; bases unmatched to any gene: 8. DNA for the CDR3: TGCGCCAGCAGCCAAGAACTAGCGGGGGGGTCCGGGATAGAGACCCAGTACTTC. This sequence encodes CASSQELAGGSGIETQYF.

J is TRBJ2-4 and V is TRBV6-2 or TRBV6-3; D tentatively fits TRBD1 or TRBD2 (6 bases each). CDR3 size: 17 residues. Germline V gives CDR1 MNHEY, CDR2 SVGEGT. V lost 2 bases, J lost 3 bases, and 17 bases lay in between. The CDR3 spells CASSYPGGGSFKNIQYF. CDR3 in DNA: TGTGCCAGCAGTTACCCCGGAGGGGGGAGCTTCAAAAACATTCAGTACTTC.

This clonotype was observed a few times. This chain links TRBV2 with TRBJ1-5, with 10 bases fitting TRBD1. The ends lost 4 bases at V and 0 bases at J; junction bases unmatched: 12. Germline V CDR1 and CDR2: SNHLY, FYNNEI. The CDR3 sequence is 19 residues long. CDR3 sequence: CASSVEGQGGTNSNQPQHF. In nucleotides, the CDR3 is TGTGCCAGCAGTGTGGAAGGACAGGGGGGTACCAATAGCAATCAGCCCCAGCATTTT.

V and J are TRBV7-2 and TRBJ1-2; unclear D gene. This CDR3 has 15 residues. CDR1 is SGHTA, CDR2 FQGNSA, per germline. The V gene lost 0 bases and the J gene lost 4 bases, with 12 bases spanning the gap. CDR3 nucleotide sequence: TGTGCCAGCAGCTTAGCTCCACGAGCTAGCTATGGCTACACCTTC. Residues: CASSLAPRASYGYTF.

The J gene is TRBJ2-5, the V gene TRBV7-2; either TRBD1 or TRBD2 may fit D (7 bases each). This CDR3 spans 15 amino acids. V shed 4 bases and J shed 11 bases, with 23 bases lying between them. CDR1 is SGHTA and CDR2 is FQGNSA in the germline V gene. CDR3 protein: CASSWGQTSYNEQYF. As DNA, the CDR3 is TGTGCCAGCAGCTGGGGACAGACTAGCTACAATGAGCAGTACTTC.